The T cell receptor beta chain described here comes from a study of a mutant IDH1 vaccine in newly diagnosed glioma (dated by TCRdb to about 2021). General notes on the study: Of the roughly 32 treated patients, around 62% were male and approximately 38% were female, and a mean age of about 37 years was recorded. Before enrollment, patients had received standard therapy of radiotherapy alone, temozolomide alone, or radiochemotherapy with temozolomide; most received the combination. Peripheral blood was drawn at six visits: V03 (baseline), V05, V07, V10, V12 and V13. For exploratory analyses, longitudinal TCRB deep sequencing was carried out in 25 treated patients wherever samples were available. The full study reports these points: Immune responses induced by the vaccine were seen in around 93% of patients across multiple MHC alleles. Selection of PBMC samples for TCRB deep sequencing was based on availability. Pseudoprogression seemed to be unrelated to changes in the top peripheral T cell clonotypes found by TCRB sequencing. It was noted by the authors that analyses of patient blood samples could not be reproduced owing to sample limitations.

To prepare the library, the immunoSEQ multiplex PCR assay was applied. Rearranged TCR beta chain sequences were amplified using the hsTCRB Kit according to the manufacturer's protocol. Sequencing of TCRB libraries was carried out on an Illumina MiSeq. As for the original processing: The proprietary platform of the kit vendor was used for demultiplexing, trimming and gene mapping. TCRdb carries this immuneACCESS record with in-frame sequences only. Its versions omit some clonotypes, under half of them owing to an unresolved V gene in the studies checked, with the rest unexplained. V and J calls plus clone size are reproduced from that table; the DNA served to infer D and trimming. The sample table shows approximately 70,000 clones, and around 85% are seen once. Approximately 2.6% of the sample is taken by the ten largest. Trimming costs V 1 base and J 2 bases, and their ends lie 15 bases apart. The CDR3 spans 16 residues, from the cysteine through the phenylalanine. The kept DNA is CDR3 alone, 48 bases in frame from the first base. Via the germline V gene, CDR1 is SGHTA and CDR2 FQGNSA.

The time point label of this sample denotes: baseline, week 1 (first vaccination visit). In the paper's terms, the treatment or condition label means: pre-vaccination baseline after standard-of-care therapy. Donors had newly diagnosed WHO grade 3 or 4 IDH1-mutant astrocytomas with loss of nuclear ATRX. The samples were drawn from NOA16, a multicentre, single-arm, open-label phase I trial in Germany that tested a mutant IDH1 peptide vaccine in humans for the first time. Blood drawn at visit V03 was used as the baseline sample for immunogenicity testing. Genomic DNA for TCRB sequencing was extracted from EDTA blood using the DNeasy Blood and Tissue Kit. This clone was observed once. No antigen is known for it. No clone much larger than this one lies a single base away; base qualities are absent.

The sequence is built from TRBV7-2 and TRBJ2-7; no D gene can be assigned with confidence. The material sequenced was PBMCs, taken from a glioma patient treated with radiotherapy, temozolomide or both. The sequence derives from a man aged 30 to 45 with glioma. The nucleotide sequence is TGTGCCAGCAGCTTAGGAGTGTCTCTAGACCCCTACGAGCAGTACTTC. Its protein reads: CASSLGVSLDPYEQYF. With the rest looked up from the reference TRBV7-2 and TRBJ2-7 genes rather than sequenced, the full variable domain is GAGVSQSPSNKVTEKGKDVELRCDPISGHTALYWYRQSLGQGLEFLIYFQGNSAPDKSGLPSDRFSAERTGGSVSTLTIQRTQQEDSAVYLCASSLGVSLDPYEQYFGPGTRLTVT.